A selection of T cell receptor beta chains follows, all from one sample in a study of blood T cell repertoires in COVID-19. The assay was immunoSEQ multiplex PCR, and TCRdb's table has in-frame clones only and misses some. This repertoire shows fewer than 500,000 clones, roughly four fifths found once; its top ten account for more than 1%. The sample comprised peripheral blood. Source of these receptors: a human donor with acute or convalescent COVID-19. The donor label of this sample is uncertain. Each CDR3 is given with its conserved first and last residue. Each record gives: D gene, J gene, V gene, clone size, CDR3 DNA, CDR3 protein. A D gene is named only where the DNA matches it firmly. The listing skips clone size in some rows; elsewhere it reads once, few, many or a size class.

.	TRBJ1-1	TRBV5-1	few	TGCGCCAGCAGTCCGGGTGCCACTGAAGCTTTCTTT	CASSPGATEAFF
TRBD1	TRBJ2-7	TRBV10-3	.	TGTGCCATCACCGACCCTTTAGGGGGCAAATCCTACGAGCAGTACTTC	CAITDPLGGKSYEQYF
TRBD2	TRBJ2-2	TRBV14	.	TGTGCCAGCAGGCTAGCGGGAGGAGCGAACACCGGGGAGCTGTTTTTT	CASRLAGGANTGELFF
.	TRBJ2-7	TRBV29-1	.	TGCAGCGTCCTCGGACAGTCCTACGAGCAGTACTTC	CSVLGQSYEQYF
.	TRBJ2-7	TRBV5-6	few	TGTGCCAGCAGCCGTGGTCTCGGAACGCTAGACGAGCAGTACTTC	CASSRGLGTLDEQYF
.	TRBJ1-5	TRBV25-1	.	TGTGCCACCGCAGGTATCAATAGCAATCAGCCCCAGCATTTT	CATAGINSNQPQHF
.	TRBJ1-2	TRBV5-6	.	TGTGCCAGCAGCCCTGATCGGGGCTATGGCTACACCTTC	CASSPDRGYGYTF
.	TRBJ2-7	TRBV28	.	TGTGCCAGCAGTTCGAACAGGTTAAGCTCCTACGAGCAGTACTTC	CASSSNRLSSYEQYF
.	TRBJ1-6	TRBV11-2	.	TGTGCCAGCAGCCGCGTCAGGAATTCACCCCTCCACTTT	CASSRVRNSPLHF
.	TRBJ1-1	TRBV7-9	.	TGTGCCAGCAGCTTAGACGGGGGTCCTAACGCTGAAGCTTTCTTT	CASSLDGGPNAEAFF
.	TRBJ1-4	TRBV9	.	TGTGCCAGCAGCGAGGGAGGGAGGTCGAAAAAACTGTTTTTT	CASSEGGRSKKLFF
TRBD2	TRBJ2-3	TRBV5-1	.	TGCGCCAGCAGCTTGGATGGAGCGGGGAAAACAGATACGCAGTATTTT	CASSLDGAGKTDTQYF
.	TRBJ2-3	TRBV29-1	.	TGCAGCGTTTCGAAACAGGGAAGGACAGATACGCAGTATTTT	CSVSKQGRTDTQYF
TRBD1	TRBJ2-1	TRBV5-1	few	TGCGCCAGCAGCCGCGTGGGACAGGGTAGCTACAATGAGCAGTTCTTC	CASSRVGQGSYNEQFF
TRBD1	TRBJ1-1	TRBV18	.	TGTGCCAGCTCAACATCACAGGGGGAAGCTTTCTTT	CASSTSQGEAFF